These 10 T cell receptor beta chains originate from one sample sequenced in a study of blood T cells in healthy people across ages. Primed by a sample-barcoded 5' primer and a J-beta primer mix, a second PCR proceeded for about 6 to 11 cycles. One entry per CDR3 protein results from TCRdb running MiXCR on the 5' RACE reads. The data hold 1,500,000 or so distinct CDR3 sequences, with 45% to 70% observed a single time. The sample consisted of blood. These receptor sequences come from a man aged 18 to 30 in good health.

This rearrangement joins TRBV9 to TRBJ2-5; 10 bases are a match to TRBD1. Trimming took 3 bases from V and 2 from J; bases not matched to a gene: 4. Germline CDR1 is SGDLS and CDR2 is YYNGEE. The CDR3 totals 15 residues. The CDR3: CASSATGGGQETQYF. The DNA for the CDR3 is TGTGCCAGCAGCGCGACAGGGGGCGGACAAGAGACCCAGTACTTC.

This clonotype was detected only a few times. V gene TRBV15 combines with J gene TRBJ2-4, with TRBD2 identical over 11 bases. Trimming removed 5 bases from V and 13 bases from J; junction bases left unmatched: 7. Germline assignment: CDR1 LNHNV and CDR2 YYDKDF (reference sequence). The CDR3 is made up of 13 amino acids. The CDR3 region has the DNA TGTGCCACCAGCGGCGGGACTAGCGGTGAGCAGTACTTC. Protein sequence: CATSGGTSGEQYF.

V gene TRBV6-6 combines with J gene TRBJ2-3, with 9 bases that match TRBD2. CDR3 length equals 15 residues. V shed 8 bases and J 6 bases; nucleotides not matched to a gene: 12. Germline V gene sequence: CDR1 MNHNY, CDR2 SVGAGI (reference sequence). CDR3 bases: TGTGCCAGCTTAGCCGGGACTAGCATGACGGATACGCAGTATTTT. It specifies CASLAGTSMTDTQYF.

This chain links TRBV29-1 with TRBJ2-7; 13 nucleotides agree with TRBD2. The CDR3 has 19 residues. With V trimmed by 5 bases and J by 2 bases, 18 bases remained unmatched. From germline, CDR1 is SQVTM and CDR2 ANQGSEA. In DNA form, the CDR3 reads TGCAGCGTTATGTTTCCGGGACTAGCGGGGACCCTTACTGCCTACGAGCAGTACTTC. Translated: CSVMFPGLAGTLTAYEQYF.

V and J are TRBV11-2 and TRBJ2-1, with 8 bases matching TRBD1. The better agreement between TRBJ2-7 and the DNA end casts doubt on the J call. Germline values: CDR1 SGHAT, CDR2 FQNNGV. CDR3 length: 16 residues. The chain's CDR3 is CASSFPGQGLYNEQYF. The CDR3 coding sequence is TGTGCCAGCAGCTTTCCTGGACAGGGCCTCTACAATGAGCAGTACTTC.

The V and J genes are TRBV5-1 and TRBJ2-1, with 7 bases fitting TRBD1. CDR3 length: 14 residues. V was pared by 0 bases and J by 7 bases, with 4 bases of the junction left unmatched. CDR1 is SGHRS, CDR2 YFSETQ, per germline. The CDR3 DNA is TGCGCCAGCAGCTTGGAAGGGGGCAAGAATGAGCAGTTCTTC. Protein sequence: CASSLEGGKNEQFF. Looking up the rest from reference TRBV5-1 and TRBJ2-1 gives the full variable domain: KAGVTQTPRYLIKTRGQQVTLSCSPISGHRSVSWYQQTPGQGLQFLFEYFSETQRNKGNFPGRFSGRQFSNSRSEMNVSTLELGDSALYLCASSLEGGKNEQFFGPGTRLTVL.

The chain couples TRBV12-3 or TRBV12-4 to TRBJ1-4, with 8 bases fitting TRBD1. CDR3 length: 13 amino acids. The CDR3 DNA reads as TGTGCAATACAGGGGGGCACTAATGAAAAACTGTTTTTT. The encoded protein is CAIQGGTNEKLFF.

The V and J genes are TRBV10-3 and TRBJ1-5; TRBD1 might be the D (5 bases). CDR3 length: 15 residues. Germline V gene data show CDR1 as ENHRY and CDR2 as SYGVKD. V dropped 6 bases and J dropped 6 bases, with 18 bases sitting between them. CDR3 in DNA: TGTGCCATCAGGCCGGTGGACACTTTGTCTCAGCCCCAGCATTTT. It yields the protein CAIRPVDTLSQPQHF.

The V and J genes are TRBV6-2 or TRBV6-3 and TRBJ2-1; possibly TRBD1 for D (5 bases). Germline values: CDR1 MNHEY, CDR2 SVGEGT. Deletions cut 5 bases from V and 10 bases from J, with 24 bases between. This CDR3 region has 16 residues. The CDR3 sequence is CASSVTVPYFPNEQFF. DNA of the CDR3: TGTGCCAGCAGTGTGACAGTCCCTTACTTCCCCAACGAGCAGTTCTTC.

The J gene is TRBJ1-2, the V gene TRBV20-1; no reliable D call. There are 14 residues in the CDR3. The germline V gene encodes CDR1 DFQATT and CDR2 SNEGSKA (reference sequence). V lost 0 bases and J lost 1, with 9 bases in between. This CDR3 is CSAREATLNYGYTF. For the CDR3, the DNA is TGCAGTGCTAGAGAAGCAACACTTAACTATGGCTACACCTTC.